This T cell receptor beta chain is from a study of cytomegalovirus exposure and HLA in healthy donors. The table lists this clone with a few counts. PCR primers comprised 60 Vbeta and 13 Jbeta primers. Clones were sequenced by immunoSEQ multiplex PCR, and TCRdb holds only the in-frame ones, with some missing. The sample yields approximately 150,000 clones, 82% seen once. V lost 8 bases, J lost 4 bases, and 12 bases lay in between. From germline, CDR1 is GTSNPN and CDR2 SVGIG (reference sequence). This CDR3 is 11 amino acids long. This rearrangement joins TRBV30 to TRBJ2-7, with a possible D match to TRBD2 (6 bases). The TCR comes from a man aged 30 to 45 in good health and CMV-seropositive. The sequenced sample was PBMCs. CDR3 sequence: CASEEGYEQYF. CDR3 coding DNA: TGTGCCAGTGAGGAGGGTTACGAGCAGTACTTC.